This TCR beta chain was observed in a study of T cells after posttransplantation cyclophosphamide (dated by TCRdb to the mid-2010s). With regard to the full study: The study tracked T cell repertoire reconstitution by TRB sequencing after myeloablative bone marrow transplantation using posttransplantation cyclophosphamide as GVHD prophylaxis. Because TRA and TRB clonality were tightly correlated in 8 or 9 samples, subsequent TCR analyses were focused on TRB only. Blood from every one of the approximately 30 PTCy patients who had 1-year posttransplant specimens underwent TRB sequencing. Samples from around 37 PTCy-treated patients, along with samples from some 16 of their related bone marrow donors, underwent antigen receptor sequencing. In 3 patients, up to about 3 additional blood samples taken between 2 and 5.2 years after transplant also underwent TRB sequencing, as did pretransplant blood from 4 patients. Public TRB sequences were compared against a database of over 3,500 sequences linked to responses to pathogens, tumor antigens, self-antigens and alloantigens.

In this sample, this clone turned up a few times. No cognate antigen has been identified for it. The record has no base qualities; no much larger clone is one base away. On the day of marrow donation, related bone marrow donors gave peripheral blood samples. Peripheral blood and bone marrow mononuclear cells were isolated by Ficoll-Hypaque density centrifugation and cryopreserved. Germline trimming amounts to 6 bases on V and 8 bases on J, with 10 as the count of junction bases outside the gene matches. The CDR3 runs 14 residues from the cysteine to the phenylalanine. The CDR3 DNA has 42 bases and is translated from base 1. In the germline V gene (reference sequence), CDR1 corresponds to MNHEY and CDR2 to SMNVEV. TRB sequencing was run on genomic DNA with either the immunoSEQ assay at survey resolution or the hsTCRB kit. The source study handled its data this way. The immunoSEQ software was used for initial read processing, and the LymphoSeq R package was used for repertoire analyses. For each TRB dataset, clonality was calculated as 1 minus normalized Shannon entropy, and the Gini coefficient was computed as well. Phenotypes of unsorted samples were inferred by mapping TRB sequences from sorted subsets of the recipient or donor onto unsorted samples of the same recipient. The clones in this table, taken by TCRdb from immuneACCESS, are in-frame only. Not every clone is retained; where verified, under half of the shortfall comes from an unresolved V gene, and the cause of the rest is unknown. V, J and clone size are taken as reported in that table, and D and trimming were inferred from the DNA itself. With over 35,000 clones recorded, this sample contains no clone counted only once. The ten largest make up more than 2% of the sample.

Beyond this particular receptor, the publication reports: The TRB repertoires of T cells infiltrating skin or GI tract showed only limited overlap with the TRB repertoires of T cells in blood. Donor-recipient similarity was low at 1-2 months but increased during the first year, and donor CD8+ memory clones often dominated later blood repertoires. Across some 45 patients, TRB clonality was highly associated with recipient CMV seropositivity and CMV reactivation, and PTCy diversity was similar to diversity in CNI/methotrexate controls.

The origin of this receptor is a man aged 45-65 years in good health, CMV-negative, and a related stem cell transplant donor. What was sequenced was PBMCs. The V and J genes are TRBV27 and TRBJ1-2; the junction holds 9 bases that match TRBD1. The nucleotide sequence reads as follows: TGTGCCAGCAGACCGACAGGGGGGACCGGGGGCTACACCTTC. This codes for CASRPTGGTGGYTF.